The 9 T cell receptor beta chains in this list originate from one sample, sequenced in a study of response to subunit inactivated influenza vaccine. TCRdb used MiXCR to reprocess the RT-PCR reads, holding one entry per CDR3 protein. The profile shows about 190,000 distinct CDR3 sequences, around 14% of them singletons. The sequences come from CD8+ T cells sorted from PBMCs, collected about 5 days after vaccination. These receptors all come from a man aged 45-65 years who received an inactivated influenza vaccine.

This chain connects TRBV28 to TRBJ2-1; D is possibly TRBD1 (5 bases). The CDR3 spans 16 residues. Trimming pared 5 bases from V and 0 bases from J, leaving 14 bases between. CDR1 is MDHEN and CDR2 is SYDVKM in the germline V gene. For the CDR3, the DNA is TGTGCCAGCAGTGGCCTGACAGCTTCCTCCTACAATGAGCAGTTCTTC. Amino acids: CASSGLTASSYNEQFF.

This clonotype was seen a handful of times. The V and J genes are TRBV2 and TRBJ2-5; D gene ambiguous. Germline V gene lookup returns CDR1 SNHLY and CDR2 FYNNEI. The CDR3 is made up of 11 amino acids. Between the trimmed V and J ends, which lost 9 bases and 1 base, there was a span of 6 bases. CDR3 region: CARSIQETQYF. The CDR3 region has the DNA TGTGCCAGAAGTATCCAAGAGACCCAGTACTTC.

In its sample, this clonotype was seen a few times. The gene calls are TRBV12-3 or TRBV12-4 and TRBJ1-2; D is undetermined. The CDR3 loop spans 15 amino acids. Trimming shortened V by 1 base and J by 4 bases, and 13 bases separated the two germline ends. Here the CDR3 DNA reads TGTGCCAGCAGTTTAGACGGCCTACTCGGCTATGGCTACACCTTC. It codes for CASSLDGLLGYGYTF.

The chain joins TRBV7-9 to TRBJ2-2, with 8 bases lining up with TRBD2. The CDR3 contains 17 residues. Germline CDR1 and CDR2: SEHNR and FQNEAQ (reference sequence). With V trimmed by 3 bases and J by 7 bases, 13 bases remained unmatched. CDR3 nucleotides: TGTGCCAGCAGCTTTCCCTTTTCCGGGGGGGCGATCGGGGAGCTGTTTTTT. Translating gives CASSFPFSGGAIGELFF.

This clonotype appeared a few times. The J gene is TRBJ2-7, the V gene TRBV2; D is unresolved. The CDR3 runs to 17 residues. Germline V gene sequence: CDR1 SNHLY, CDR2 FYNNEI. The V and J ends lost 4 bases and 2 bases respectively, with 21 bases between them. In DNA, the CDR3 is TGTGCCAGCAGTGGAGCTTCGTTTGGGGATCCTCCCTACGAGCAGTACTTC. Protein product: CASSGASFGDPPYEQYF. The full variable domain, its missing parts supplied by reference TRBV2 and TRBJ2-7, is EPEVTQTPSHQVTQMGQEVILRCVPISNHLYFYWYRQILGQKVEFLVSFYNNEISEKSEIFDDQFSVERPDGSNFTLKIRSTKLEDSAMYFCASSGASFGDPPYEQYFGPGTRLTVT.

The J gene is TRBJ2-5, the V gene TRBV9; TRBD2 aligns across 11 bases. The CDR3 consists of 16 residues. The V gene end was trimmed by 0 bases and the J gene end by 4 bases; junction bases not matched to a gene: 5. Germline lookup yields CDR1 SGDLS and CDR2 YYNGEE. Written as DNA, the CDR3 is TGTGCCAGCAGCGTAGCCGTAGCGGGAGGGCCAGAGACCCAGTACTTC. This encodes CASSVAVAGGPETQYF.

This chain connects TRBV11-1 to TRBJ2-6; no reliable D call. Trimming removed 5 bases at V and 3 bases at J, with 20 bases between. Germline V gene sequence: CDR1 SGHAT, CDR2 FQDESV (reference sequence). This CDR3 comprises 18 residues. The CDR3 sequence: CASSPPEGSAYGANVLTF. The CDR3 DNA sequence: TGTGCCAGCAGCCCCCCTGAAGGGTCAGCTTATGGGGCCAACGTCCTGACTTTC.

The chain employs TRBV6-2 or TRBV6-3 and TRBJ1-2; TRBD1 matches at 8 bases. The trim removed 5 bases at V and 5 bases at J, leaving 10 bases unmatched. Per the germline V gene, CDR1 is MNHEY and CDR2 is SVGEGT. This CDR3 has 15 amino acids. Here the CDR3 DNA reads TGTGCCAGCAGTCCCCGGACAGGGCGAAAGTATGGCTACACCTTC. It translates to CASSPRTGRKYGYTF.

This clonotype was seen a few times. The V and J genes are TRBV25-1 and TRBJ2-2; D is uncertain. The CDR3 totals 14 residues. CDR1 is MGHDK, CDR2 SYGVNS, per germline. V was clipped by 1 base and J by 6 bases, with 9 bases between them. The CDR3 loop is CASSEWNNPGELFF. As DNA, the CDR3 is TGTGCCAGCAGTGAATGGAATAATCCCGGGGAGCTGTTTTTT.